One and the same sample provided the 7 T cell receptor beta chains below, sequenced in a study of T cells in Graves' hyperthyroidism and ophthalmopathy. Amplification of TCR beta CDR3 regions used RNA as the template. First-round RT-PCR of the TCR CDR3 relied on the HTBI primer set. TCRdb reprocessed the multiplex PCR reads via MiXCR and lists one record per CDR3 protein. The data show over 300,000 distinct CDR3 sequences, 12% to 15% seen once. Sample: blood. These receptor sequences come from a woman between 40 and 55 years old with Graves' ophthalmopathy.

This clonotype showed up many times. J is TRBJ2-2 and V is TRBV27, with no clear D. The CDR3 contains 15 residues. The germline CDR1 and CDR2 sequences are MNHEY and SMNVEV (reference sequence). V shed 10 bases and J shed 3 bases, with 18 bases lying between them. CDR3 loop: CATNRGGDYTGELFF. For the CDR3, the DNA is TGTGCCACCAACCGTGGCGGAGACTACACCGGGGAGCTGTTTTTT.

In its sample, this clonotype was seen a few times. The CDR3 nucleotides read TGCGCCAGCAGTGAGTTGGTAGCGGGAGTGGATACGCAGTATTTT. This encodes CASSELVAGVDTQYF. The chain carries TRBV10-1 and TRBJ2-3; 9 positions agree with TRBD2. The CDR3 is 15 amino acids. The trim removed 1 base at V and 6 bases at J, leaving 5 bases unmatched. Per the germline V gene, CDR1 is WNHNN and CDR2 is SYGVQD (reference sequence).

This clonotype was detected ten times or more. The V gene is TRBV6-1, the J gene TRBJ1-2; 11 bases map to TRBD1. The CDR3 has 14 amino acids. V lost 6 bases and J lost 8; bases outside the gene matches: 8. Looked up from germline, CDR1 is MNHNS and CDR2 is SASEGT. DNA of the CDR3: TGTGCCAGCAGGACGGACAGGGGGCGCGGGGGCTACACCTTC. Translation: CASRTDRGRGGYTF.

The chain has TRBV3-1 and TRBJ2-7, with 8 bases identical to TRBD1. Unmatched junction bases numbered 8, after V lost 4 bases and J lost 6 bases. The germline CDR1 and CDR2 sequences are LGHDT and YNNKEL (reference sequence). The CDR3 sequence is 14 residues long. CDR3 loop: CASSLQTGVGEQYF. CDR3 sequence (DNA): TGTGCCAGCAGCCTACAGACAGGGGTGGGCGAGCAGTACTTC.

V and J are TRBV20-1 and TRBJ1-1, with no clear D. The ends were cut back, 5 bases at V and 1 base at J, with 11 bases in the middle. This CDR3 has 13 amino acids. From germline, CDR1 is DFQATT and CDR2 SNEGSKA (reference sequence). This chain's CDR3 is CSAPISGNTEAFF. CDR3 nucleotide sequence: TGCAGTGCTCCGATTAGTGGGAACACTGAAGCTTTCTTT.

This clonotype was observed at least ten times. The chain has TRBV12-3 or TRBV12-4 and TRBJ1-5; 9 nucleotides line up with TRBD1. The CDR3 loop spans 16 amino acids. V shed 3 bases and J 0 bases; nucleotides not matched to a gene: 3. The CDR3 nucleotides are TGTGCCAGCAGTTTTGGGGACAGGGCTAGCAATCAGCCCCAGCATTTT. It yields the protein CASSFGDRASNQPQHF.

This clonotype showed up many times. The J gene is TRBJ1-1, the V gene TRBV10-3; D not resolved. Germline V lookup: CDR1 ENHRY, CDR2 SYGVKD. The CDR3 covers 17 residues. The V end was cut by 0 bases, the J end by 0 bases, with 14 bases between. CDR3 amino acids: CAISESGWAAVNTEAFF. The CDR3 DNA sequence: TGTGCCATCAGTGAGTCTGGATGGGCAGCGGTGAACACTGAAGCTTTCTTT.